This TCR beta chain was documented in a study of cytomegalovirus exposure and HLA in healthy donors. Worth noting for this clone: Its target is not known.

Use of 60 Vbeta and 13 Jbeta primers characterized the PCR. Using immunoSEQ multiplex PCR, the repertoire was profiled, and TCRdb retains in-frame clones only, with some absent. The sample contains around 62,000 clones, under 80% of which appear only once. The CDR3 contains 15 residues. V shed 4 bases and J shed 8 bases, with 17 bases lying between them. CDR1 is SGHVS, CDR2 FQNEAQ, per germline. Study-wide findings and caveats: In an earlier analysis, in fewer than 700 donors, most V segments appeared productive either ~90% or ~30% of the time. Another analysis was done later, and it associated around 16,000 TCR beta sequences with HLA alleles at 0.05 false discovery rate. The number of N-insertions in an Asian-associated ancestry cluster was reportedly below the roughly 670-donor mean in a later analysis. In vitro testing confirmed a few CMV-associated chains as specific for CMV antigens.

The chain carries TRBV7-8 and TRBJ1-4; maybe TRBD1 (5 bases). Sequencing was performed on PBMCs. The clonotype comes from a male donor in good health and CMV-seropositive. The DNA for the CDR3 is TGTGCCAGCAGCTCTCGTGACAGTGCCGACGAAAAACTGTTTTTT. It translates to CASSSRDSADEKLFF.